Listed below are T cell receptor beta chains from one sample, sequenced in a study of cytomegalovirus exposure and HLA in healthy donors. Produced via immunoSEQ multiplex PCR; TCRdb's table is partial and in-frame only. The sample has about 88,000 clones, 80% to 85% seen once. The sequencing sample was made of PBMCs. These receptors came from a woman aged 18-30 years in good health and CMV-seropositive. Both conserved end residues are part of each CDR3. A D gene is named only where the DNA matches it firmly. Size values are once, few and many counts, or a class for expanded clones, and some rows have none.

size	V	J	length	D	CDR3	DNA
-	TRBV30	TRBJ1-2	13	-	CAWTQPPGYGYTF	TGTGCCTGGACCCAACCACCGGGCTATGGCTACACCTTC
-	TRBV5-4	TRBJ2-5	13	-	CASSLGGQETQYF	TGTGCCAGCAGCTTGGGAGGTCAAGAGACCCAGTACTTC
-	TRBV6-5	TRBJ2-7	12	-	CASSYSTIPGIF	TGTGCCAGCAGTTACTCGACAATACCGGGGATCTTC
-	TRBV7-6	TRBJ2-1	15	-	CASSLGPGTYNEQFF	TGTGCCAGCAGCTTAGGTCCAGGGACCTACAATGAGCAGTTCTTC
-	TRBV11-2	TRBJ2-5	15	TRBD2	CASSLAASGAQTQYF	TGTGCCAGCAGCTTAGCGGCTAGCGGGGCCCAGACCCAGTACTTC
-	TRBV15	TRBJ2-3	16	TRBD1	CATSNDWDRGTDTQYF	TGTGCCACCAGCAACGACTGGGACAGGGGCACAGATACGCAGTATTTT
-	TRBV11-2	TRBJ2-7	13	-	CASSFGDNYEQYF	TGTGCCAGCAGCTTCGGGGACAACTACGAGCAGTACTTC
-	TRBV27	TRBJ1-2	13	TRBD1	CASSLRQGADYTF	TGTGCCAGCAGTTTACGGCAGGGGGCGGACTACACCTTC
-	TRBV6-1	TRBJ2-7	15	TRBD1	CASSPRDRGEDEQYF	TGTGCCAGCAGCCCTCGGGACAGGGGAGAGGACGAGCAGTACTTC
-	TRBV18	TRBJ2-7	15	-	CASSLPSVPSYEQYF	TGTGCCAGCTCACTGCCTAGCGTCCCCTCCTACGAGCAGTACTTC
-	TRBV18	TRBJ1-1	13	TRBD1	CASSPSGGTEAFF	TGTGCCAGCTCACCATCAGGGGGCACTGAAGCTTTCTTT
-	TRBV27	TRBJ1-5	13	-	CASSLERHQPQHF	TGTGCCAGCAGTTTAGAGAGGCATCAGCCCCAGCATTTT
-	TRBV2	TRBJ1-3	13	TRBD1	CASRQGTGNTIYF	TGTGCCAGCAGACAGGGGACAGGAAACACCATATATTTT
-	TRBV10-2	TRBJ2-7	13	TRBD2	CASSLAGAYEQYF	TGCGCCAGCAGTCTAGCGGGGGCCTACGAGCAGTACTTC
-	TRBV19	TRBJ1-5	16	TRBD1	CASSFLSGTGGQPQHF	TGTGCCAGTAGTTTCCTCTCCGGGACAGGGGGACAGCCCCAGCATTTT
once	TRBV7-9	TRBJ2-7	16	-	CASSLMPAGERVEQYF	TGTGCCAGCAGCTTAATGCCGGCTGGTGAACGGGTAGAGCAGTACTTC
-	TRBV27	TRBJ1-4	17	TRBD1	CASSRGTGAVANEKLFF	TGTGCCAGCAGTCGAGGGACAGGGGCGGTAGCTAATGAAAAACTGTTTTTT
once	TRBV2	TRBJ2-7	14	TRBD2	CASQTSGGGYEQYF	TGTGCCAGCCAGACTAGCGGGGGGGGGTACGAGCAGTACTTC
-	TRBV7-9	TRBJ1-1	14	TRBD1	CASSLEGAGTEAFF	TGTGCCAGCAGCTTAGAGGGGGCAGGGACTGAAGCTTTCTTT
-	TRBV2	TRBJ2-1	15	TRBD1	CASSTSGQGYNEQFF	TGTGCCAGCAGTACCTCGGGACAGGGATACAATGAGCAGTTCTTC
-	TRBV9	TRBJ1-4	14	TRBD1	CASSVDRVGEKLFF	TGTGCCAGCAGCGTTGACAGGGTTGGTGAAAAACTGTTTTTT
-	TRBV27	TRBJ1-1	13	-	CASSLVTNTEAFF	TGTGCCAGCAGTTTAGTGACAAACACTGAAGCTTTCTTT
-	TRBV10-3	TRBJ2-3	16	-	CAISDPTTVEPDTQYF	TGTGCCATCAGTGACCCGACTACCGTAGAGCCAGATACGCAGTATTTT
-	TRBV7-2	TRBJ2-7	15	TRBD1	CASSSGTGGPYEQYF	TGTGCCAGCAGCTCCGGGACAGGGGGCCCCTACGAGCAGTACTTC
-	TRBV11-2	TRBJ1-2	14	TRBD1	CASSLGTAVDGYTF	TGTGCCAGCAGCTTGGGGACAGCCGTCGATGGCTACACCTTC
-	TRBV7-3	TRBJ2-1	13	-	CASSLGHYNEQFF	TGTGCCAGCAGCTTAGGACACTACAATGAGCAGTTCTTC
many	TRBV28	TRBJ2-7	13	TRBD1	CAATGTGSYEQYF	TGTGCCGCTACCGGGACAGGGTCCTACGAGCAGTACTTC
-	TRBV18	TRBJ2-5	13	-	CASSRVEQETQYF	TGTGCCAGCTCACGCGTGGAGCAAGAGACCCAGTACTTC
few	TRBV27	TRBJ1-6	16	-	CASSLTGFPYNSPLHF	TGTGCCAGCAGCCTTACAGGGTTCCCCTATAATTCACCCCTCCACTTT
few	TRBV12-5	TRBJ2-7	16	-	CASGPFRDTDPGEQYF	TGTGCTAGTGGCCCATTCCGGGACACGGACCCGGGGGAGCAGTACTTC
-	TRBV28	TRBJ1-4	15	TRBD1	CASSLPGQASEKLFF	TGTGCCAGCAGTCTCCCGGGACAGGCCTCTGAAAAACTGTTTTTT
-	TRBV7-2	TRBJ2-1	16	TRBD2	CASSFGLAEYYNEQFF	TGTGCCAGCAGCTTCGGACTAGCGGAGTACTACAATGAGCAGTTCTTC
once	TRBV5-1	TRBJ2-5	14	TRBD1	CASSLTGGGETQYF	TGCGCCAGCAGCTTGACAGGGGGCGGAGAGACCCAGTACTTC
-	TRBV4-1	TRBJ2-7	15	TRBD1	CASSQVPGGSYEQYF	TGCGCCAGCAGCCAAGTTCCAGGGGGTAGCTACGAGCAGTACTTC
-	TRBV5-5	TRBJ2-6	17	TRBD1	CASSVGQGISGANVLTF	TGTGCCAGCAGCGTGGGACAGGGGATCTCTGGGGCCAACGTCCTGACTTTC
-	TRBV11-3	TRBJ2-3	14	TRBD2	CASSSTSGGDTQYF	TGTGCCAGCAGCTCGACTAGCGGGGGAGATACGCAGTATTTT
few	TRBV28	TRBJ1-3	15	TRBD1	CASSLPTGSGNTIYF	TGTGCCAGCAGTCTACCGACAGGGAGCGGAAACACCATATATTTT
-	TRBV15	TRBJ2-5	14	-	CATSSRQAQETQYF	TGTGCCACCAGCTCCCGACAGGCCCAAGAGACCCAGTACTTC
-	TRBV28	TRBJ1-1	15	-	CASSTLSKGGAEAFF	TGTGCCAGCAGCACACTATCCAAGGGGGGGGCTGAAGCTTTCTTT
-	TRBV30	TRBJ2-7	13	TRBD2	CAWSQRGGLEQYF	TGTGCCTGGAGCCAGCGGGGGGGCCTCGAGCAGTACTTC
-	TRBV15	TRBJ1-4	14	-	CATSRDSRVGKLFF	TGTGCCACCAGCAGAGATTCCAGGGTTGGAAAACTGTTTTTT
-	TRBV5-5	TRBJ2-5	15	TRBD2	CASSLGTSGGETQYF	TGTGCCAGCAGCTTGGGGACTAGCGGGGGAGAGACCCAGTACTTC
-	TRBV2	TRBJ2-3	16	-	CASSDLGLGSTDTQYF	TGTGCCAGCAGTGACCTGGGGCTAGGCAGCACAGATACGCAGTATTTT
once	TRBV19	TRBJ2-5	18	-	CASSIPETGSVFQETQYF	TGTGCCAGTAGTATTCCCGAGACAGGAAGCGTCTTCCAAGAGACCCAGTACTTC
-	TRBV27	TRBJ1-5	15	TRBD1	CASSSGQGGYQPQHF	TGTGCCAGCAGTTCCGGACAGGGGGGGTATCAGCCCCAGCATTTT
-	TRBV6-1	TRBJ1-1	11	-	CASRAAGEAFF	TGTGCCAGCCGAGCCGCAGGGGAAGCTTTCTTT
once	TRBV28	TRBJ2-5	13	-	CASSLQGGETQYF	TGTGCCAGCAGTTTACAGGGAGGCGAGACCCAGTACTTC
-	TRBV7-2	TRBJ1-2	17	TRBD1	CASSPRNSGTGGHGYTF	TGTGCCAGCAGCCCTCGCAATTCCGGGACAGGGGGCCATGGCTACACCTTC
-	TRBV5-4	TRBJ2-3	15	TRBD2	CASSLVRGGADTQYF	TGTGCCAGCAGCTTGGTTCGGGGGGGGGCGGATACGCAGTATTTT
-	TRBV7-2	TRBJ2-7	13	-	CASSLAMAGGQYF	TGTGCCAGCAGCTTAGCCATGGCAGGAGGGCAGTACTTC
few	TRBV19	TRBJ1-6	16	-	CASSIVGRGYPSPLHF	TGTGCCAGTAGTATTGTGGGGCGCGGTTATCCTTCACCCCTCCACTTT
-	TRBV6-6	TRBJ1-1	16	-	CASSYDRTARNTEAFF	TGTGCCAGCAGTTACGACCGGACAGCTAGGAACACTGAAGCTTTCTTT
-	TRBV19	TRBJ1-4	17	TRBD1	CASSIVGRDRVNEKLFF	TGTGCCAGTAGTATAGTCGGCCGGGACAGGGTAAATGAAAAACTGTTTTTT
-	TRBV7-9	TRBJ2-7	12	-	CASSPTVSEQYF	TGTGCCAGCAGCCCCACAGTCAGCGAGCAGTACTTC
-	TRBV27	TRBJ1-2	13	-	CASAQISNYGYTF	TGTGCCAGTGCACAGATTTCTAACTATGGCTACACCTTC
-	TRBV19	TRBJ2-7	16	TRBD1	CATTRRRTGDNYEQYF	TGTGCCACTACCCGACGCCGGACAGGGGACAACTACGAGCAGTACTTC
-	TRBV19	TRBJ2-5	16	TRBD2	CASSIDPRGGRETQYF	TGTGCCAGTAGTATAGATCCGCGGGGGGGCCGAGAGACCCAGTACTTC
-	TRBV6-4	TRBJ2-1	15	TRBD2	CASSGVAGGYNEQFF	TGTGCCAGCAGTGGGGTAGCGGGGGGTTACAATGAGCAGTTCTTC